This T cell receptor (beta chain) was obtained from a study of blood T cell repertoires in COVID-19. Study as a whole: Samples came from the United States, Italy and Spain, spanning acute and convalescent COVID-19.

There are 12 residues in the CDR3. CDR1 SGHVS and CDR2 FNYEAQ come from the germline V gene. V shed 4 bases, J shed 6 bases, and the junction held 2 bases outside the gene matches. Source study methods: The authors estimated nucleated cell counts from reference gene primer amplification. Only in-frame clones appear in the TCRdb table, and some are missing; sequencing was by immunoSEQ multiplex PCR. That table is the source of V, J and clone size, and D and trimming were worked out from the DNA. The sample records roughly 250,000 clones, 65% to 90% being singletons. The sequenced sample consisted of peripheral blood. The chain is built from TRBV7-6 and TRBJ2-7; 8 nucleotides match TRBD1. This sequence originates from a woman in her 50s with acute or convalescent COVID-19. The CDR3 protein is CASSSTGGEQYF. Here the CDR3 DNA reads TGTGCCAGCAGCTCTACAGGGGGCGAGCAGTACTTC.